The 32 T cell receptor beta chains below were found in one sample sequenced in a study of shared clonotypes between healthy human individuals. Naivety among CD8 cells was defined by CD45RO negativity and positive CCR7 selection, thereby excluding terminally differentiated effector memory CD45RA+ cells. TCRdb's copy holds only in-frame clones and misses some; the assay was immunoSEQ multiplex PCR. Among roughly 2.1 million clones listed, approximately 94% were seen once. The specimen was naive CD8+ T cells from PBMCs. Source of these receptors: a man aged 18-30 years in good health. Some clones in this sample may be carry-over from other donors' samples.

This clone appeared a single time. This rearrangement joins TRBV4-1 to TRBJ2-6; TRBD1 agrees at 12 bases. V lost 3 bases to trimming and J lost 0 bases; unmatched junction nucleotides: 9. This CDR3 region has 20 residues. The germline gives CDR1 MGHRA, CDR2 YSYEKL. CDR3 DNA sequence: TGCGCCAGCAGCCAGAAATCCGGGACAGGGGGCTACTCTGGGGCCAACGTCCTGACTTTC. It encodes CASSQKSGTGGYSGANVLTF.

The J gene is TRBJ2-3, the V gene TRBV11-2, with TRBD2 matching 9 bases. The CDR3 has 16 residues. V lost 5 bases to trimming and J lost 0 bases; unmatched junction nucleotides: 6. Germline V gives CDR1 SGHAT, CDR2 FQNNGV. The CDR3 region is CASSLSGSRSTDTQYF. In nucleotides, the CDR3 is TGTGCCAGCAGCCTTAGCGGGAGTAGGAGCACAGATACGCAGTATTTT.

CDR3 region: CASSGYSRLYGYTF. Here the CDR3 DNA reads TGTGCCAGCAGCGGCTACAGCCGCCTCTATGGCTACACCTTC. The chain joins TRBV9 to TRBJ1-2; D gene uncertain. From germline, CDR1 is SGDLS and CDR2 YYNGEE. Deletions cut 3 bases from V and 4 bases from J, with 13 bases between. This CDR3 has 14 amino acids.

The chain couples TRBV5-6 to TRBJ1-2; D not resolved. V shed 0 bases and J shed 1 base, with 7 bases lying between them. Germline loops: CDR1 SGHDT, CDR2 YYEEEE. The CDR3 runs to 14 residues. Written as DNA, the CDR3 is TGTGCCAGCAGCTTGGTCTTGGATAACTATGGCTACACCTTC. Translating gives CASSLVLDNYGYTF.

This chain connects TRBV18 to TRBJ2-3; D remains unclear. Trimming pared 0 bases from V and 0 bases from J, leaving 10 bases between. Germline V gene sequence: CDR1 KGHSH, CDR2 LQKENI. This CDR3 has 16 amino acids. The CDR3 is CASSPPKGRSTDTQYF. The CDR3 nucleotides are TGTGCCAGCTCACCACCTAAAGGACGGAGCACAGATACGCAGTATTTT. Drawing the rest from reference TRBV18 and TRBJ2-3, the complete variable domain is NAGVMQNPRHLVRRRGQEARLRCSPMKGHSHVYWYRQLPEEGLKFMVYLQKENIIDESGMPKERFSAEFPKEGPSILRIQQVVRGDSAAYFCASSPPKGRSTDTQYFGPGTRLTVL.

The chain carries TRBV27 and TRBJ2-1; unclear D gene. The ends were cut back, 5 bases at V and 4 bases at J, with 6 bases in the middle. The CDR3 has 12 residues. CDR1 is MNHEY, CDR2 SMNVEV, per germline (reference sequence). The CDR3 sequence is CASSKEYNEQFF. In DNA, the CDR3 is TGTGCCAGCAGTAAAGAATACAATGAGCAGTTCTTC.

J is TRBJ2-7 and V is TRBV28; 8 bases align to TRBD2. This CDR3 spans 16 amino acids. Looked up from germline, CDR1 is MDHEN and CDR2 is SYDVKM. J gave up 0 bases and V 7 bases, and 11 bases lay outside the gene matches. This chain's CDR3 is CASTSLAEGNSYEQYF. CDR3 bases: TGTGCCAGCACCTCACTAGCGGAGGGGAACTCCTACGAGCAGTACTTC.

The rearrangement links TRBV29-1 to TRBJ2-2, with 7 bases identical to TRBD1. The germline V gene has CDR1 SQVTM and CDR2 ANQGSEA. The CDR3 spans 13 residues. Trimming cost V 1 base and J 5 bases; bases outside gene matches: 1. CDR3 region: CSVEGGQTGELFF. In DNA form, the CDR3 reads TGCAGCGTTGAAGGGGGACAGACCGGGGAGCTGTTTTTT.

The rearrangement links TRBV28 to TRBJ1-3; 7 bases match TRBD1. The CDR3 length is 14 residues. Germline loops: CDR1 MDHEN, CDR2 SYDVKM. V was pared by 6 bases and J by 4 bases, with 6 bases of the junction left unmatched. The DNA of the CDR3 is TGTGCCAGCAGGGCGACAGGGCGCGGAAACACCATATATTTT. Translated: CASRATGRGNTIYF.

The chain is built from TRBV9 and TRBJ2-7; 8 bases are a match to TRBD2. The CDR3 length is 14 residues. Germline V lookup: CDR1 SGDLS, CDR2 YYNGEE. V trimming: 3 bases; J trimming: 2 bases; junction bases outside the gene matches: 4. CDR3 sequence: CASSGSGATYEQYF. CDR3 coding DNA: TGTGCCAGCAGCGGTAGCGGGGCCACCTACGAGCAGTACTTC.

This clone was seen only a few times. The chain uses TRBV11-2 and TRBJ1-2; the D is unclear. The CDR3 is made up of 11 amino acids. V lost 3 bases to trimming and J lost 11 bases, with 10 bases between them. Germline V lookup: CDR1 SGHAT, CDR2 FQNNGV. The CDR3 loop is CASSFPPSYTF. The CDR3 DNA sequence: TGTGCCAGCAGCTTTCCTCCGAGTTACACCTTC. The variable domain in full, with the rest retrieved from reference TRBV11-2 and TRBJ1-2, is EAGVAQSPRYKIIEKRQSVAFWCNPISGHATLYWYQQILGQGPKLLIQFQNNGVVDDSQLPKDRFSAERLKGVDSTLKIQPAKLEDSAVYLCASSFPPSYTFGSGTRLTVV.

The CDR3 sequence: CASGLVTGDTQYF. CDR3 nucleotide sequence: TGTGCTAGTGGTTTGGTAACCGGGGATACGCAGTATTTT. V is TRBV12-5 and J is TRBJ2-3; D is unclear. Germline V gene sequence: CDR1 LGHNT, CDR2 FRNRAP. Trimming removed 0 bases at V and 6 bases at J, with 7 bases between. The CDR3 sequence is 13 residues long.

This clone was found a few times. The rearrangement uses TRBV10-2 and TRBJ1-1; D is uncertain. Germline CDR1 WSHSY, CDR2 SAAADI. V lost 8 bases to trimming and J lost 1 base, with 11 bases between them. The CDR3 runs 13 residues. CDR3 residues: CASGYTWNTEAFF. In DNA, the CDR3 is TGCGCCAGCGGATACACTTGGAACACTGAAGCTTTCTTT.

This chain uses TRBV7-9 with TRBJ2-5, with 11 nucleotides matching TRBD2. CDR3 size: 18 residues. Trimming took 5 bases from V and 5 from J; bases not matched to a gene: 16. Germline CDR1 and CDR2: SEHNR and FQNEAQ (reference sequence). The CDR3 nucleotides are TGTGCCAGCAGCGGTAGAACTAGCGGGAGAAGGTTCGGGGAGACCCAGTACTTC. It is translated as CASSGRTSGRRFGETQYF.

The chain joins TRBV5-6 to TRBJ2-1; 7 bases fit TRBD2. This CDR3 spans 16 amino acids. Germline V gene sequence: CDR1 SGHDT, CDR2 YYEEEE. The junction had 10 bases not matched to a gene; V was cut back by 3 bases and J by 4 bases. The CDR3 nucleotides read TGTGCCAGCAGCTCCTTTGCGAGCGGGGCTTACAATGAGCAGTTCTTC. Its translation is CASSSFASGAYNEQFF.

The rearrangement joins TRBV27 to TRBJ1-5; 7 nucleotides match TRBD1. The V gene's germline CDR1 is MNHEY and CDR2 SMNVEV (reference sequence). This CDR3 has 13 amino acids. V shed 7 bases and J 3 bases; nucleotides not matched to a gene: 3. CDR3 sequence: CASKGGFNQPQHF. The CDR3 nucleotides are TGTGCCAGCAAAGGGGGCTTCAATCAGCCCCAGCATTTT.

The rearrangement links TRBV18 to TRBJ1-5, with 8 bases fitting TRBD1. The trim removed 0 bases at V and 6 bases at J, leaving 10 bases unmatched. Germline CDR1 KGHSH, CDR2 LQKENI. This CDR3 is built from 17 residues. In DNA form, the CDR3 reads TGTGCCAGCTCACCACCGGACTTAGGACAGGGTTTTCAGCCCCAGCATTTT. It translates to CASSPPDLGQGFQPQHF.

The chain combines TRBV4-1 with TRBJ2-7; 9 positions agree with TRBD1. The CDR3 length is 15 residues. Germline trimming cut 0 bases from V and 6 bases from J; bases unmatched to any gene: 6. The V gene's germline CDR1 is MGHRA and CDR2 YSYEKL. The CDR3 DNA is TGCGCCAGCAGCCAAGATCTTGGGACAGGGTCCGAGCAGTACTTC. Its protein is CASSQDLGTGSEQYF.

The rearrangement joins TRBV7-8 to TRBJ2-5, with TRBD2 identical over 9 bases. CDR1 and CDR2 (germline): SGHVS, FQNEAQ. The CDR3 runs 16 residues. Germline trimming cut 1 base from V and 4 bases from J; bases unmatched to any gene: 7. CDR3 residues: CASSLGAGGIVETQYF. DNA for the CDR3: TGTGCCAGCAGCTTAGGGGCGGGAGGGATCGTAGAGACCCAGTACTTC.

The genes are TRBV9 and TRBJ2-1, with 7 bases fitting TRBD2. Trimming at V came to 3 bases and at J to 7 bases, leaving 13 bases not matched to a gene. The CDR3 has 16 residues. Germline CDR1 is SGDLS and CDR2 is YYNGEE. The DNA of the CDR3 is TGTGCCAGCAGCGCCCCGCTAAGCGGGGAACAAAATGAGCAGTTCTTC. This gives the protein CASSAPLSGEQNEQFF.

The V and J genes are TRBV28 and TRBJ2-3, with TRBD2 as a possible D gene (6 bases). Germline CDR1 MDHEN, CDR2 SYDVKM. This CDR3 region has 14 residues. Trimming removed 6 bases at V and 5 bases at J, with 15 bases between. CDR3 coding DNA: TGTGCCAGCAGCTACCTTAGGCGGGGAGATACGCAGTATTTT. Its translation is CASSYLRRGDTQYF.

J is TRBJ2-2 and V is TRBV7-7; D is ambiguous. The CDR3 is made up of 14 amino acids. Trimming cost V 5 bases and J 6 bases, with 13 bases left between them. In germline, CDR1 is SSHAT, CDR2 FNYEAQ (reference sequence). CDR3: CASSPDPRSGELFF. CDR3 bases: TGTGCCAGCAGCCCGGACCCCCGTTCCGGGGAGCTGTTTTTT. Full variable domain (remainder filled in from reference TRBV7-7 and TRBJ2-2): GAGVSQSPRYKVTKRGQDVTLRCDPISSHATLYWYQQALGQGPEFLTYFNYEAQPDKSGLPSDRFSAERPEGSISTLTIQRTEQRDSAMYRCASSPDPRSGELFFGEGSRLTVL.

The chain couples TRBV5-6 to TRBJ1-1; possible D gene TRBD1, 6 bases. Trimming left V 4 bases short and J 4 bases short, with 8 bases between. CDR3 length: 12 amino acids. Germline CDR1 reads SGHDT; CDR2 reads YYEEEE. The DNA for the CDR3 is TGTGCCAGCAGCACAGGGTTCACTGAAGCTTTCTTT. This codes for CASSTGFTEAFF.

The chain combines TRBV14 with TRBJ2-7; 7 bases map to TRBD1. In germline, CDR1 is SGHDN, CDR2 FVKESK. V lost 0 bases to trimming and J lost 5 bases; unmatched junction nucleotides: 10. The length of the CDR3 is 16 residues. The CDR3 DNA sequence: TGTGCCAGCAGCCAAGACCTAAGGGGGCAGGGCCACGAGCAGTACTTC. It encodes CASSQDLRGQGHEQYF. Filled out from reference TRBV14 and TRBJ2-7, the complete variable domain reads EAGVTQFPSHSVIEKGQTVTLRCDPISGHDNLYWYRRVMGKEIKFLLHFVKESKQDESGMPNNRFLAERTGGTYSTLKVQPAELEDSGVYFCASSQDLRGQGHEQYFGPGTRLTVT.

This chain uses TRBV7-6 with TRBJ2-7, with D possibly being TRBD2 (5 bases). CDR3 length equals 15 residues. In germline, CDR1 is SGHVS, CDR2 FNYEAQ. Between the trimmed V and J ends, which lost 2 bases and 2 bases, there was a span of 13 bases. DNA of the CDR3: TGTGCCAGCAGCTTACGGACTTCCCAAGCCTACGAGCAGTACTTC. Amino acids: CASSLRTSQAYEQYF.

The V and J genes are TRBV4-3 and TRBJ1-3; D remains ambiguous. This CDR3 comprises 15 residues. Trimming left V 0 bases short and J 4 bases short, with 10 bases between. Germline assignment: CDR1 LGHNA and CDR2 YSLEER. The CDR3 loop is CASSQDRSGGNTIYF. Written as DNA, the CDR3 is TGCGCCAGCAGCCAAGATAGGTCCGGAGGAAACACCATATATTTT.

The J gene is TRBJ2-6, the V gene TRBV10-1; D is undetermined. This CDR3 has 14 amino acids. CDR1 is WNHNN and CDR2 is SYGVQD in the germline V gene (reference sequence). Between the trimmed V and J ends, which lost 3 bases and 2 bases, there was a span of 5 bases. The CDR3 nucleotides read TGCGCCAGCAGTGAAAGGCCTGGGGCCAACGTCCTGACTTTC. It yields the protein CASSERPGANVLTF.

The chain combines TRBV9 with TRBJ2-1; D might be TRBD2 (6 bases). Germline lookup yields CDR1 SGDLS and CDR2 YYNGEE. The V gene lost 1 base and the J gene lost 9 bases, with 11 bases spanning the gap. The CDR3 is 13 residues long. The DNA for the CDR3 is TGTGCCAGCAGCGTACACGGGAGAGGTGAGCAGTTCTTC. Amino acid sequence: CASSVHGRGEQFF.

Concerning this clone: The sample has other DNA sequences that encode this CDR3 too. V is TRBV9 and J is TRBJ1-4; tentative D call: TRBD1 (6 bases). The CDR3 contains 15 residues. V shed 0 bases and J shed 0 bases, with 6 bases lying between them. CDR1 and CDR2 from the germline V gene are SGDLS and YYNGEE. This chain's CDR3 is CASSVEGATNEKLFF. The CDR3 DNA reads TGTGCCAGCAGCGTAGAGGGGGCAACTAATGAAAAACTGTTTTTT. Filled out from reference TRBV9 and TRBJ1-4, the complete variable domain reads DSGVTQTPKHLITATGQRVTLRCSPRSGDLSVYWYQQSLDQGLQFLIQYYNGEERAKGNILERFSAQQFPDLHSELNLSSLELGDSALYFCASSVEGATNEKLFFGSGTQLSVL.

This chain joins TRBV27 and TRBJ2-2; a possible D gene is TRBD1 (6 bases). Germline V gene data show CDR1 as MNHEY and CDR2 as SMNVEV (reference sequence). V lost 4 bases and J 4 bases, leaving 10 bases between the germline ends. The CDR3 consists of 14 residues. For the CDR3, the DNA is TGTGCCAGCAGTTCCCAACAGGGCACCGGGGAGCTGTTTTTT. Residues: CASSSQQGTGELFF.

This clone has more than one count but fewer than ten. V gene TRBV7-9 combines with J gene TRBJ1-1; the match to TRBD1 covers 10 bases. Trimming at V came to 5 bases and at J to 1 base, leaving 10 bases not matched to a gene. Germline V lookup: CDR1 SEHNR, CDR2 FQNEAQ (reference sequence). CDR3 length: 17 amino acids. The DNA of the CDR3 is TGTGCCAGCAGCGCCCGGGACAGGGGTTTCTCGAACACTGAAGCTTTCTTT. Its protein product is CASSARDRGFSNTEAFF.

The chain employs TRBV6-1 and TRBJ1-3, with a weak D call TRBD1 (5 bases). In germline, CDR1 is MNHNS, CDR2 SASEGT. V lost 5 bases and J 0 bases, leaving 11 bases between the germline ends. The CDR3 has 15 residues. The CDR3 region is CASSHRSSSGNTIYF. DNA of the CDR3: TGTGCCAGCAGTCACAGGTCTTCCTCTGGAAACACCATATATTTT.